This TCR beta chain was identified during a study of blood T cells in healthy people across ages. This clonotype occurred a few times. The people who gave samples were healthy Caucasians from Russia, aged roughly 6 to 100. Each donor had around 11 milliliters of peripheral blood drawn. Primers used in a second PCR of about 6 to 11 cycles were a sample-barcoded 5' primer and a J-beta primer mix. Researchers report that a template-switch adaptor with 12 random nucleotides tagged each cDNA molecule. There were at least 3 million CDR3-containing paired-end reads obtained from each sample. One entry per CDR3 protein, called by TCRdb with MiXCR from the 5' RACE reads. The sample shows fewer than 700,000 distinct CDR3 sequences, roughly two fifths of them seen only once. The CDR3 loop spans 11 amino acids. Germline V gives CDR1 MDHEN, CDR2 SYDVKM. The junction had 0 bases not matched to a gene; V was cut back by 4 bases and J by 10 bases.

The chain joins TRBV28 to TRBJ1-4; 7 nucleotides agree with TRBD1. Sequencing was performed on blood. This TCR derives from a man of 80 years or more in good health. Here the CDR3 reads CASSYRGKLFF. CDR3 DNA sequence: TGTGCCAGCAGTTACAGGGGAAAACTGTTTTTT.